Detailed here is one T cell receptor beta chain. What it binds is unknown. A universal primer site came from template switching; cDNA carried unique molecular identifiers. From the 5' RACE reads, TCRdb called clonotypes with MiXCR, one entry per CDR3 protein. The repertoire consists of over 550,000 distinct CDR3 sequences, with 7.1% occurring once and the leading ten covering around 1.6%. This entry belongs to a study of identical twins. Study outcomes and limitations: Findings depended on cross-sectional statistics rather than tracking the same donors.

V gave up 7 bases and J gave up 1 base, with 10 bases separating them. This CDR3 contains 13 residues. CDR1 and CDR2 (germline): MNHNS, SASEGT. The same data also went into a second study, on yellow fever vaccine responses in identical twins.

Sequenced sample: PBMCs. This TCR came from a woman aged 18-29 years in good health. This chain links TRBV6-1 with TRBJ1-1; D unclear. CDR3 sequence reads: CASTGRRNTEAFF. In DNA form, the CDR3 reads TGTGCCAGCACCGGACGCAGGAACACTGAAGCTTTCTTT.